The T cell receptor beta chain described here comes from a study of T cell responses to AZD1222 COVID-19 vaccine. Sequencing was performed with immunoSEQ multiplex PCR; in TCRdb, only in-frame clones are kept and a portion is missing. The data contain some 150,000 clones, approximately 86% of them singletons. Trimming took 2 bases from V and 2 from J, leaving 6 bases between them. The germline V gene encodes CDR1 SGHAT and CDR2 FQNNGV. The CDR3 loop spans 13 amino acids. The receptor's source is an adult who had recovered from COVID-19. V and J are TRBV11-2 and TRBJ2-5; D is unclear. The sample here was peripheral blood, taken after recovery from COVID-19. The CDR3 reads CASSLSVQETQYF. The CDR3 DNA reads TGTGCCAGCAGCTTATCAGTACAAGAGACCCAGTACTTC.